The entry below describes one T cell receptor beta chain. Its antigen is not known. This record comes from a study of graft-versus-host responses after intestinal transplantation. Looking at the study overall: Each patient got anti-thymocyte globulin induction, then tacrolimus and steroids for about 3 years.

TCRdb's table, derived via immunoSEQ multiplex PCR, lists solely in-frame clones and lacks some. The table records 80,000 to 95,000 clones, about 92% of them present only once. This CDR3 is built from 14 residues. J was trimmed by 0 bases and V by 6 bases; bases with no gene match: 5. Germline lookup yields CDR1 SGDLS and CDR2 YYNGEE. The clonotype originates from a human donor who received an intestinal transplant. The chain recombines TRBV9 with TRBJ2-7; 8 bases line up with TRBD1. The input for sequencing was unstimulated CD8+ T cells sorted from spleen or lymph node cells, taken before intestinal transplant. The chain's CDR3 is CASTMGQDSYEQYF. The DNA of the CDR3 is TGTGCCAGCACCATGGGACAGGACTCCTACGAGCAGTACTTC.